These 27 T cell receptor beta chains share one sample of origin, sequenced in a study of cytomegalovirus exposure and HLA in healthy donors. Both 60 Vbeta primers and 13 Jbeta primers went into the PCR. Produced via immunoSEQ multiplex PCR; TCRdb's table is partial and in-frame only. This table has 150,000 to 200,000 clones, 79% appearing once. The source material was PBMCs. These receptors originate from a woman aged 50 to 60 in good health and CMV-seronegative.

This clone was recorded once. This chain links TRBV2 with TRBJ2-1, with TRBD1 identical over 9 bases. The CDR3 is made up of 16 amino acids. Trimming cost V 5 bases and J 3 bases; bases outside gene matches: 8. CDR1 and CDR2 (germline): SNHLY, FYNNEI. CDR3 nucleotides: TGTGCCAGCAGTTCGATCCGGGACAGGGACTACAATGAGCAGTTCTTC. Protein: CASSSIRDRDYNEQFF.

The rearrangement uses TRBV4-3 and TRBJ2-7; tentative D call: TRBD2 (6 bases). Germline V lookup: CDR1 LGHNA, CDR2 YSLEER. The CDR3 is made up of 16 amino acids. Deletions cut 2 bases from V and 3 bases from J, with 17 bases between. CDR3 in amino acids: CASSQLLMGGSYEQYF. CDR3 nucleotides: TGCGCCAGCAGCCAACTTCTCATGGGGGGTAGCTACGAGCAGTACTTC.

The rearrangement uses TRBV19 and TRBJ1-5; the D is unclear. CDR1 and CDR2 (germline): LNHDA, SQIVND (reference sequence). The CDR3 spans 16 residues. The V end lost 6 bases, the J end lost 6 bases, and 21 bases lay between the germline ends. CDR3 in DNA: TGTGCCAGTAGAACACAGTTTAGCGGTCCCACTCAGCCCCAGCATTTT. Translated: CASRTQFSGPTQPQHF. Looking up the rest from reference TRBV19 and TRBJ1-5 gives the full variable domain: DGGITQSPKYLFRKEGQNVTLSCEQNLNHDAMYWYRQDPGQGLRLIYYSQIVNDFQKGDIAEGYSVSREKKESFPLTVTSAQKNPTAFYLCASRTQFSGPTQPQHFGDGTRLSIL.

This sequence joins TRBV7-9 and TRBJ1-5; the match to TRBD1 covers 7 bases. Germline-derived CDR1 and CDR2 are SEHNR and FQNEAQ (reference sequence). The CDR3 spans 14 residues. The junction had 2 bases not matched to a gene; V was cut back by 3 bases and J by 3 bases. The CDR3: CASSFDRANQPQHF. CDR3 nucleotide sequence: TGTGCCAGCAGCTTCGACAGGGCCAATCAGCCCCAGCATTTT.

The chain combines TRBV6-5 with TRBJ1-4; D remains ambiguous. Trimming removed 9 bases at V and 10 bases at J, with 21 bases between. Germline CDR1 reads MNHEY; CDR2 reads SVGAGI. This CDR3 has 14 amino acids. This CDR3 is CASSGSLGSGKLFF. CDR3 DNA sequence: TGTGCCAGTTCGGGGTCATTGGGGAGTGGAAAACTGTTTTTT.

About this clone: One junction end does not reproduce the germline sequence, and a read error may be involved. This chain joins TRBV2 and TRBJ2-2; D remains unclear. The germline V gene encodes CDR1 SNHLY and CDR2 FYNNEI. The CDR3 length is 15 residues. The CDR3 reads CASREEAWDTGELFF. As DNA, the CDR3 is TGTGCCAGCAGGGAAGAAGCGTGGGACACCGGGGAGCTGTTTTTT.

This chain connects TRBV5-1 to TRBJ2-7, with D possibly matching TRBD2 (6 bases). Looked up from germline, CDR1 is SGHRS and CDR2 is YFSETQ. Trimming cost V 0 bases and J 3 bases, with 19 bases left between them. The CDR3 is 17 amino acids. The CDR3 coding sequence is TGCGCCAGCAGCTTGGAACTATTCGGGCGGGGAGGCTACGAGCAGTACTTC. Its protein is CASSLELFGRGGYEQYF.

This clone has just a few counts. The chain couples TRBV6-1 to TRBJ1-1; no reliable D call. The CDR3 consists of 15 residues. Germline CDR1 reads MNHNS; CDR2 reads SASEGT. The germline V and J ends were trimmed by 0 bases and 4 bases, with 12 bases remaining between them. In DNA form, the CDR3 reads TGTGCCAGCAGTGAAGCCGCGGGGATGAGCACTGAAGCTTTCTTT. Encoded protein: CASSEAAGMSTEAFF.

The J gene is TRBJ1-2, the V gene TRBV5-1; possible D gene TRBD1, 6 bases. The CDR3 loop spans 16 amino acids. The V and J ends lost 4 bases and 0 bases respectively, with 16 bases between them. Germline CDR1 SGHRS, CDR2 YFSETQ. CDR3 loop: CASSIGDWGPNYGYTF. CDR3 bases: TGCGCCAGCAGCATAGGAGATTGGGGGCCTAACTATGGCTACACCTTC.

J is TRBJ2-6 and V is TRBV27, with D possibly matching TRBD1 (6 bases). V lost 6 bases to trimming and J lost 1 base, with 7 bases between them. The CDR3 sequence is 14 residues long. The germline gives CDR1 MNHEY, CDR2 SMNVEV (reference sequence). The chain's CDR3 is CASRQGSGANVLTF. The CDR3, as DNA: TGTGCCAGCAGACAGGGATCTGGGGCCAACGTCCTGACTTTC.

The genes are TRBV11-2 and TRBJ1-6; D remains unclear. V was shortened by 1 base and J by 0 bases, with 7 bases between the two germline ends. CDR3 length: 16 residues. Germline CDR1 SGHAT, CDR2 FQNNGV. As DNA, the CDR3 is TGTGCCAGCAGCTTAGCCGCAGGCTCCTATAATTCACCCCTCCACTTT. Its protein is CASSLAAGSYNSPLHF. Full variable domain (missing parts from reference TRBV11-2 and TRBJ1-6): EAGVAQSPRYKIIEKRQSVAFWCNPISGHATLYWYQQILGQGPKLLIQFQNNGVVDDSQLPKDRFSAERLKGVDSTLKIQPAKLEDSAVYLCASSLAAGSYNSPLHFGNGTRLTVT.

The gene calls are TRBV6-5 and TRBJ1-4, with TRBD1 as a possible D gene (5 bases). Per the germline V gene, CDR1 is MNHEY and CDR2 is SVGAGI. The CDR3 has 15 amino acids. V lost 2 bases and J lost 4, with 11 bases in between. CDR3 nucleotide sequence: TGTGCCAGCAGTTACACCGACAGTGGTAATGAAAAACTGTTTTTT. Protein: CASSYTDSGNEKLFF.

The J gene is TRBJ1-1, the V gene TRBV7-2, with D perhaps TRBD1 (6 bases). Germline CDR1 reads SGHTA; CDR2 reads FQGNSA. CDR3 size: 15 residues. Trimming removed 4 bases at V and 1 base at J, with 13 bases between. Written as DNA, the CDR3 is TGTGCCAGCAGCTGGGAGGGACACAAGAACACTGAAGCTTTCTTT. This gives the protein CASSWEGHKNTEAFF.

The chain uses TRBV7-8 and TRBJ2-1; weak D call: TRBD1 (6 bases). With 10 bases removed from V and 5 bases from J, the gap between germline ends came to 18 bases. CDR3 size: 14 residues. The V gene's germline CDR1 is SGHVS and CDR2 FQNEAQ. DNA of the CDR3: TGTGCCATCCAAGGGGGTTTCGGGGACAATGAGCAGTTCTTC. This translates into CAIQGGFGDNEQFF.

The rearrangement links TRBV9 to TRBJ2-1; 13 bases align to TRBD2. After removal of 3 bases from V and 0 bases from J, the junction contained 9 bases not matched to a gene. Germline loops: CDR1 SGDLS, CDR2 YYNGEE. The CDR3 runs 19 residues. The CDR3 spells CASSAGTSGEWSSYNEQFF. DNA of the CDR3: TGTGCCAGCAGCGCCGGGACTAGCGGGGAGTGGAGCTCCTACAATGAGCAGTTCTTC.

The V gene is TRBV5-1, the J gene TRBJ1-1, with D unresolved. The germline V gene has CDR1 SGHRS and CDR2 YFSETQ. Trimming removed 4 bases from V and 1 base from J, with 20 bases in between. The CDR3 loop spans 17 amino acids. The chain's CDR3 is CASSPALDGRWNTEAFF. In DNA, the CDR3 is TGCGCCAGCAGCCCGGCTTTGGACGGGAGATGGAACACTGAAGCTTTCTTT.

The rearrangement joins TRBV19 to TRBJ2-6, with D tentatively TRBD2 (7 bases). V was trimmed by 7 bases and J by 1 base, leaving 14 bases between them. The CDR3 totals 16 residues. Germline lookup yields CDR1 LNHDA and CDR2 SQIVND (reference sequence). The CDR3 DNA reads TGTGCCAGTAAAAGGGGGGGGGCGTCTGGGGCCAACGTCCTGACTTTC. Encoded protein: CASKRGGASGANVLTF.

Points on this clone: The sample holds other DNA sequences that translate to the same CDR3. This chain connects TRBV18 to TRBJ1-5; 8 bases line up with TRBD1. This CDR3 comprises 14 residues. In germline, CDR1 is KGHSH, CDR2 LQKENI. After removal of 6 bases from V and 2 bases from J, the junction contained 3 bases not matched to a gene. CDR3 region: CASSPGQGNQPQHF. CDR3 sequence (DNA): TGTGCCAGCTCCCCGGGACAGGGCAATCAGCCCCAGCATTTT.

The chain carries TRBV6-1 and TRBJ2-1; 8 bases line up with TRBD1. The CDR3 is 14 residues long. V dropped 4 bases and J dropped 6; count of bases not matched to a gene: 5. CDR1 MNHNS and CDR2 SASEGT come from the germline V gene. CDR3 amino acids: CASSGQGRPNEQFF. CDR3 nucleotide sequence: TGTGCCAGCAGTGGACAGGGGAGGCCCAATGAGCAGTTCTTC.

J is TRBJ1-5 and V is TRBV27; 9 nucleotides line up with TRBD1. The trim removed 10 bases at V and 3 bases at J, leaving 10 bases unmatched. This CDR3 region has 15 residues. From germline, CDR1 is MNHEY and CDR2 SMNVEV (reference sequence). CDR3 in amino acids: CATRRQGGNNQPQHF. The CDR3 nucleotides are TGTGCCACCCGGAGACAGGGGGGGAACAATCAGCCCCAGCATTTT.

The rearrangement joins TRBV6-5 to TRBJ2-7; 7 bases map to TRBD2. From germline, CDR1 is MNHEY and CDR2 SVGAGI. This CDR3 contains 16 residues. Trimming took 0 bases from V and 5 from J; bases not matched to a gene: 10. CDR3 loop: CASSYSIGPAGNEQYF. Here the CDR3 DNA reads TGTGCCAGCAGTTACTCGATTGGTCCAGCGGGGAACGAGCAGTACTTC.

This chain uses TRBV5-6 with TRBJ2-1, with 8 bases aligning to TRBD2. J was trimmed by 3 bases and V by 1 base; bases with no gene match: 6. This CDR3 spans 16 amino acids. Germline loops: CDR1 SGHDT, CDR2 YYEEEE. The CDR3 loop reads CASSLLRTSSYNEQFF. CDR3 nucleotide sequence: TGTGCCAGCAGCTTGCTACGGACTAGCAGCTACAATGAGCAGTTCTTC.

J is TRBJ1-3 and V is TRBV9; D gene ambiguous. Trimming took 4 bases from V and 0 from J, leaving 5 bases between them. The germline V gene has CDR1 SGDLS and CDR2 YYNGEE. The CDR3 runs to 13 residues. The CDR3 loop is CASSPISGNTIYF. CDR3 nucleotides: TGTGCCAGCAGCCCCATCTCTGGAAACACCATATATTTT.

The chain links TRBV28 to TRBJ2-2, with no clear D. CDR1 is MDHEN and CDR2 is SYDVKM in the germline V gene. The CDR3 has 16 residues. With 5 bases removed from V and 8 bases from J, the gap between germline ends came to 21 bases. The CDR3: CASSLITPGGGGELFF. Here the CDR3 DNA reads TGTGCCAGCAGTCTTATTACTCCTGGCGGCGGTGGGGAGCTGTTTTTT.

Remarks on this clone: Other DNA sequences in the same sample also yield this CDR3. The rearrangement links TRBV18 to TRBJ1-6, with D unclear. CDR1 KGHSH and CDR2 LQKENI come from the germline V gene. This CDR3 is 14 amino acids long. V lost 0 bases, J lost 13 bases, and 13 bases lay in between. CDR3 region: CASSPPTYPSPLHF. The CDR3 nucleotides are TGTGCCAGCTCACCACCCACTTACCCTTCCCCCCTCCACTTT.

The J gene is TRBJ2-5, the V gene TRBV19, with D possibly being TRBD2 (5 bases). Germline V gene lookup returns CDR1 LNHDA and CDR2 SQIVND (reference sequence). This CDR3 spans 14 amino acids. V was trimmed by 6 bases and J by 2 bases, leaving 13 bases between them. This CDR3 reads CASSRAGAQETQYF. The CDR3 coding sequence is TGTGCCAGTAGCCGCGCGGGTGCGCAAGAGACCCAGTACTTC.

The chain combines TRBV27 with TRBJ1-6, with 12 bases that match TRBD1. J was trimmed by 10 bases and V by 7 bases; bases with no gene match: 5. This CDR3 has 14 amino acids. Germline V CDR1 and CDR2: MNHEY, SMNVEV (reference sequence). The DNA of the CDR3 is TGTGCCAGCATGAGGGACAGGGGGCAATCACCCCTCCACTTT. It specifies CASMRDRGQSPLHF.